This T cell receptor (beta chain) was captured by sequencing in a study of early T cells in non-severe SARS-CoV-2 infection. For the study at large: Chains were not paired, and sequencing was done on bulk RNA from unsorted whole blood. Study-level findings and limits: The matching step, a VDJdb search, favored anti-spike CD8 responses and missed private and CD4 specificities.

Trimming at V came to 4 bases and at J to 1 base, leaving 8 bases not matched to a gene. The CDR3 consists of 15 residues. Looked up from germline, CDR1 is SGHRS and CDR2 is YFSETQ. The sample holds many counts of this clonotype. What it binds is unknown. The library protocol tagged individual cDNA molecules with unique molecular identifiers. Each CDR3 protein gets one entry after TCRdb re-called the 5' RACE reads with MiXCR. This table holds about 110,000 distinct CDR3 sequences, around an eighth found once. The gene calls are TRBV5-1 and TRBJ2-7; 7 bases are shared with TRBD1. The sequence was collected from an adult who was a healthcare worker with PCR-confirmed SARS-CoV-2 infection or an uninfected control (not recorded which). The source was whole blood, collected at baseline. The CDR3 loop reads CASSRGQETSYEQYF. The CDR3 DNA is TGCGCCAGCAGCCGAGGACAGGAAACTTCCTACGAGCAGTACTTC. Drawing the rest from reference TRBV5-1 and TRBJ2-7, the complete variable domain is KAGVTQTPRYLIKTRGQQVTLSCSPISGHRSVSWYQQTPGQGLQFLFEYFSETQRNKGNFPGRFSGRQFSNSRSEMNVSTLELGDSALYLCASSRGQETSYEQYFGPGTRLTVT.